The clone carrying this TCR beta chain qualifies as medium-sized. Via MiXCR, TCRdb re-called the PCR reads, giving one row per CDR3 protein. The table lists about 22,000 distinct CDR3 sequences, roughly 32% of them singletons. The data are from a study of tumor-infiltrating lymphocytes in oesophageal squamous cell carcinoma. The CDR3 is 14 residues long. Germline CDR1 SEHNR, CDR2 FQNEAQ (reference sequence). The V and J ends lost 1 base and 7 bases respectively, with 13 bases between them. The V gene is TRBV7-9, the J gene TRBJ1-1; no clear D. Sequences were obtained from esophageal tumor tissue. The source of this sequence is a female donor with esophageal squamous cell carcinoma. The CDR3 is CASSLGTGNLEAFF. CDR3 coding DNA: TGTGCCAGCAGCTTAGGAACGGGGAACCTTGAAGCTTTCTTT.